This T cell receptor (beta chain) was recovered during a study of shared clonotypes between healthy human individuals. In the study overall: For every donor, three CD4 naive, three CD4 memory, two CD8 naive and one CD8 memory plates were used.

It was 150 to 200 ng DNA, approximately 30,000 T cell genomes, that sorted-subset replicate PCRs used. Repertoires were generated with immunoSEQ multiplex PCR, while TCRdb's copy carries only in-frame clones and drops some. The repertoire holds about 770,000 clones, with 72% as singletons. As regards this clone: Its antigen is not known.

General study findings and limits: Across subsets, estimated richness was generally greater for naive than for memory populations.

The CDR3 length is 14 residues. V shed 7 bases, J shed 3 bases, and the junction held 8 bases outside the gene matches. Germline V gene data show CDR1 as LNHDA and CDR2 as SQIVND (reference sequence). The rearrangement uses TRBV19 and TRBJ1-1; TRBD1 matches at 7 bases. Specimen: memory CD4+ T cells sorted from blood. The subset denotes: CD45RA-negative fraction. The receptor comes from a woman aged 25 to 39 in good health. CDR3 nucleotide sequence: TGTGCCAGTAACCGCGACAGGGAGGACACTGAAGCTTTCTTT. It specifies CASNRDREDTEAFF.